The next 29 T cell receptor beta chains were all read from a single sample in a study of shared clonotypes between healthy human individuals. TCRdb keeps only in-frame clones here, not all; method: immunoSEQ multiplex PCR. The sample carries about 550,000 clones, roughly 95% recorded once. As defined, naive CD8 cells were CD45RO-negative and positively selected for CCR7, with terminally differentiated effector memory CD45RA+ cells excluded. Specimen: naive CD8+ T cells sorted from blood. The receptor source for this set is a woman under 40 in good health.

The genes are TRBV11-2 and TRBJ2-2; TRBD1 agrees at 9 bases. V gave up 3 bases and J gave up 6 bases; unmatched junction bases: 8. CDR1 SGHAT and CDR2 FQNNGV come from the germline V gene. The CDR3 totals 16 residues. In DNA, the CDR3 is TGTGCCAGCAGCTTTCTAGGACAGGGGCCGGCCGGGGAGCTGTTTTTT. Protein product: CASSFLGQGPAGELFF.

The chain recombines TRBV7-6 with TRBJ2-1, with no clear D. Germline CDR1 SGHVS, CDR2 FNYEAQ. Trimming pared 5 bases from V and 0 bases from J, leaving 11 bases between. The CDR3 has 15 residues. CDR3 nucleotides: TGTGCCAGCAGCCTCCTCTGGGGCTCCTACAATGAGCAGTTCTTC. Protein: CASSLLWGSYNEQFF.

The sample holds one count of this clone. V gene TRBV5-6 combines with J gene TRBJ2-1; D possibly corresponds to TRBD1 (5 bases). The CDR3 has 12 residues. CDR1 and CDR2 (germline): SGHDT, YYEEEE. V lost 1 base and J lost 9, with 8 bases in between. The CDR3 nucleotides read TGTGCCAGCAGCTTGCAGGGCGGTGAGCAGTTCTTC. It encodes CASSLQGGEQFF.

CDR3 protein: CASSYSSLGGSDYTF. DNA of the CDR3: TGTGCCAGCAGTTATTCGTCTTTGGGAGGGTCGGACTACACCTTC. V and J are TRBV6-5 and TRBJ1-2; no clear D. CDR1 and CDR2 (germline): MNHEY, SVGAGI. There are 15 residues in the CDR3. Trimming shortened V by 3 bases and J by 10 bases, and 21 bases separated the two germline ends.

The V gene is TRBV9, the J gene TRBJ2-5; TRBD2 matches 14 bases. The CDR3 extends over 16 amino acids. Germline CDR1 and CDR2: SGDLS and YYNGEE. Trimming cost V 3 bases and J 5 bases; bases outside gene matches: 6. CDR3 residues: CASSEGLAGVGETQYF. CDR3 DNA: TGTGCCAGCAGCGAGGGACTAGCGGGAGTAGGGGAGACCCAGTACTTC.

V gene TRBV28 combines with J gene TRBJ1-1; D uncertain. This CDR3 has 11 amino acids. Trimming pared 8 bases from V and 1 base from J, leaving 5 bases between. Germline V gene sequence: CDR1 MDHEN, CDR2 SYDVKM. The CDR3: CASSENTEAFF. CDR3 sequence (DNA): TGTGCCAGCTCGGAGAACACTGAAGCTTTCTTT.

The chain uses TRBV4-1 and TRBJ1-5; possible D gene TRBD1, 5 bases. Germline CDR1 MGHRA, CDR2 YSYEKL. With 1 base removed from V and 3 bases from J, the gap between germline ends came to 13 bases. The CDR3 is made up of 16 amino acids. The CDR3 DNA sequence: TGCGCCAGCAGCCAAGTACAGGCCGCCTCCAATCAGCCCCAGCATTTT. This translates into CASSQVQAASNQPQHF.

This clone was picked up a small number of times. The J gene is TRBJ2-7, the V gene TRBV7-9; 9 bases align to TRBD1. Germline V lookup: CDR1 SEHNR, CDR2 FQNEAQ (reference sequence). Trimming at V came to 5 bases and at J to 5 bases, leaving 10 bases not matched to a gene. This CDR3 is built from 15 residues. CDR3 residues: CASSQHRGRFDEQYF. Written as DNA, the CDR3 is TGTGCCAGCAGCCAGCACAGGGGGCGTTTCGACGAGCAGTACTTC.

The V and J genes are TRBV19 and TRBJ1-5; D is ambiguous. The length of the CDR3 is 12 residues. Trimming removed 6 bases at V and 7 bases at J, with 10 bases between. Per the germline V gene, CDR1 is LNHDA and CDR2 is SQIVND (reference sequence). CDR3 nucleotide sequence: TGTGCCAGTAGCCTCGGAGTGCAGCCCCAGCATTTT. Its translation: CASSLGVQPQHF.

The gene calls are TRBV29-1 and TRBJ2-3, with D unclear. Germline-derived CDR1 and CDR2 are SQVTM and ANQGSEA. The CDR3 consists of 10 residues. V was pared by 6 bases and J by 7 bases, with 8 bases between. The CDR3, as DNA: TGCAGCGTCCACGAAAATACGCAGTATTTT. Protein: CSVHENTQYF.

CDR3 in amino acids: CATSSAPGDTGELFF. The DNA for the CDR3 is TGTGCCACCAGCAGCGCCCCGGGAGATACCGGGGAGCTGTTTTTT. V is TRBV15 and J is TRBJ2-2; perhaps TRBD2 as D (6 bases). Deletions cut 3 bases from V and 5 bases from J, with 13 bases between. This CDR3 is built from 15 residues. CDR1 and CDR2 from the germline V gene are LNHNV and YYDKDF (reference sequence). The full variable domain, in which reference TRBV15 and TRBJ2-2 provide the parts outside the CDR3, is DAMVIQNPRYQVTQFGKPVTLSCSQTLNHNVMYWYQQKSSQAPKLLFHYYDKDFNNEADTPDNFQSRRPNTSFCFLDIRSPGLGDTAMYLCATSSAPGDTGELFFGEGSRLTVL.

The V and J genes are TRBV6-6 and TRBJ2-1; unclear D gene. Germline CDR1 MNHNY, CDR2 SVGAGI (reference sequence). Trimming shortened V by 4 bases and J by 9 bases, and 13 bases separated the two germline ends. The CDR3 is made up of 13 amino acids. The CDR3 sequence: CASSSHGAIEQFF. Written as DNA, the CDR3 is TGTGCCAGCAGTTCGCACGGTGCGATTGAGCAGTTCTTC.

The DNA of the CDR3 is TGTGCCAGCAGCTTCGTTGAAGGCTCCGGAACCAATGAGCAGTTCTTC. This sequence encodes CASSFVEGSGTNEQFF. The chain uses TRBV7-2 and TRBJ2-1; D call uncertain. Looked up from germline, CDR1 is SGHTA and CDR2 is FQGNSA. The CDR3 length is 16 residues. Trimming took 3 bases from V and 6 from J, leaving 18 bases between them.

CDR3 nucleotide sequence: TGTGCCAGCAGTTGGCTCCAAACTGGGGGAAGCTCCTACGAGCAGTACTTC. This codes for CASSWLQTGGSSYEQYF. The gene calls are TRBV28 and TRBJ2-7, with D perhaps given as TRBD1 or TRBD2 (5 bases each). The CDR3 totals 17 residues. V was cut by 4 bases and J by 0 bases, with 19 bases left in between. Germline V CDR1 and CDR2: MDHEN, SYDVKM.

The chain combines TRBV7-8 with TRBJ2-7; TRBD2 matches at 13 bases. Germline CDR1 and CDR2: SGHVS and FQNEAQ. The CDR3 runs to 18 residues. V shed 5 bases, J shed 1 base, and the junction held 11 bases outside the gene matches. CDR3 residues: CASSPGTSGTSFSYEQYF. The DNA of the CDR3 is TGTGCCAGCAGCCCGGGGACTAGCGGGACTAGTTTTTCCTACGAGCAGTACTTC.

The genes are TRBV10-2 and TRBJ2-3, with D maybe TRBD2 (5 bases). Germline V gene data show CDR1 as WSHSY and CDR2 as SAAADI. The CDR3 is 14 residues long. The V end was cut by 5 bases, the J end by 1 base, with 10 bases between. The CDR3 region is CASSRSGRTDTQYF. The CDR3, as DNA: TGCGCCAGCAGTAGGAGCGGCCGCACAGATACGCAGTATTTT.

The rearrangement uses TRBV4-1 and TRBJ1-1, with a tentative D call TRBD1 (5 bases). V lost 4 bases to trimming and J lost 0 bases, with 15 bases between them. CDR3 length equals 16 residues. Germline V gene sequence: CDR1 MGHRA, CDR2 YSYEKL. The CDR3 coding sequence is TGCGCCAGCAGCCCCACCCCGACAGCCTTGAACACTGAAGCTTTCTTT. It encodes CASSPTPTALNTEAFF.

The chain joins TRBV28 to TRBJ2-3, with 10 bases that match TRBD1. J was trimmed by 4 bases and V by 5 bases; bases with no gene match: 21. CDR3 length: 20 residues. Germline values: CDR1 MDHEN, CDR2 SYDVKM. CDR3 in DNA: TGTGCCAGCAGTCCCTATGACCCCCCCCGGACAGGGGGTCAGGCAGATACGCAGTATTTT. It encodes CASSPYDPPRTGGQADTQYF.

This clone was found a few times. CDR3: CASSSLREGTEAFF. CDR3 nucleotides: TGTGCCAGCAGCTCCCTCCGCGAGGGTACTGAAGCTTTCTTT. V is TRBV14 and J is TRBJ1-1; no definite D call. Germline loops: CDR1 SGHDN, CDR2 FVKESK. The CDR3 covers 14 residues. V was clipped by 5 bases and J by 5 bases, with 15 bases between them.

J is TRBJ1-1 and V is TRBV27, with TRBD1 identical over 8 bases. The CDR3 extends over 15 amino acids. Per germline, CDR1 MNHEY and CDR2 SMNVEV (reference sequence). With 2 bases clipped from V and 5 bases from J, the junction kept 7 bases outside the gene matches. The CDR3 DNA follows: TGTGCCAGCAGTTTAAGTCAGGGGGCCTGGACTGAAGCTTTCTTT. Residues: CASSLSQGAWTEAFF.

With regard to this clone: Other DNA sequences in the same sample also yield this CDR3. The rearrangement joins TRBV10-2 to TRBJ2-7, with D tentatively TRBD2 (5 bases). The CDR3 length is 12 residues. Germline loops: CDR1 WSHSY, CDR2 SAAADI. V lost 2 bases to trimming and J lost 4 bases, with 6 bases between them. CDR3 coding DNA: TGCGCCAGCAGTGAGGCGGGTTACGAGCAGTACTTC. Encoded protein: CASSEAGYEQYF.

This sequence joins TRBV28 and TRBJ2-1; 7 nucleotides match TRBD2. From germline, CDR1 is MDHEN and CDR2 SYDVKM. V shed 6 bases, J shed 0 bases, and the junction held 8 bases outside the gene matches. The CDR3 has 16 residues. The CDR3 bases are TGTGCCAGCAGACAACTAGCGCTCAGCTCCTACAATGAGCAGTTCTTC. This encodes CASRQLALSSYNEQFF. The variable domain in full, with the rest retrieved from reference TRBV28 and TRBJ2-1, is DVKVTQSSRYLVKRTGEKVFLECVQDMDHENMFWYRQDPGLGLRLIYFSYDVKMKEKGDIPEGYSVSREKKERFSLILESASTNQTSMYLCASRQLALSSYNEQFFGPGTRLTVL.

The rearrangement uses TRBV21-1 and TRBJ2-3. TRBV21-1 is recorded as a pseudogene. This CDR3 has 16 residues. CDR3 loop: CASSKLGKPSTDTQYF. The CDR3 nucleotides read TGTGCCAGCAGCAAATTAGGGAAACCTAGCACAGATACGCAGTATTTT.

The chain links TRBV6-1 to TRBJ2-3; 7 bases agree with TRBD1. CDR1 is MNHNS and CDR2 is SASEGT in the germline V gene. CDR3 length: 14 amino acids. V shed 7 bases and J 0 bases; nucleotides not matched to a gene: 4. The CDR3: CASTGQVSTDTQYF. The DNA for the CDR3 is TGTGCCAGCACTGGACAGGTTAGCACAGATACGCAGTATTTT.

This clone was counted a single time. This rearrangement joins TRBV9 to TRBJ2-1; 8 bases are a match to TRBD2. Unmatched junction bases numbered 10, after V lost 4 bases and J lost 4 bases. CDR1 SGDLS and CDR2 YYNGEE come from the germline V gene. The CDR3 is made up of 16 amino acids. The DNA of the CDR3 is TGTGCCAGCAGCTTCCAGGGAGTAGCGGGGTACAATGAGCAGTTCTTC. As protein: CASSFQGVAGYNEQFF.

J is TRBJ2-7 and V is TRBV19, with D perhaps given as TRBD1 or TRBD2 (5 bases each). The CDR3 spans 15 residues. V was pared by 3 bases and J by 6 bases, with 18 bases between. CDR1 is LNHDA, CDR2 SQIVND, per germline (reference sequence). The DNA of the CDR3 is TGTGCCAGTAGTATTTCGCAGGGTTCAGGAGGCGAGCAGTACTTC. It encodes CASSISQGSGGEQYF.

Comment on this clone: Other nucleotide sequences from this sample produce the same CDR3. The chain is built from TRBV6-5 and TRBJ2-7, with D possibly matching TRBD2 (6 bases). The CDR3 is 14 residues long. The germline gives CDR1 MNHEY, CDR2 SVGAGI. V was pared by 2 bases and J by 2 bases, with 10 bases between. CDR3 amino acids: CASSYGSGPYEQYF. The DNA of the CDR3 is TGTGCCAGCAGTTACGGTAGCGGACCCTACGAGCAGTACTTC.

V and J are TRBV15 and TRBJ2-7; 10 positions agree with TRBD2. The CDR3 contains 16 residues. After removal of 3 bases from V and 3 bases from J, the junction contained 8 bases not matched to a gene. Germline V gene sequence: CDR1 LNHNV, CDR2 YYDKDF (reference sequence). CDR3 in amino acids: CATSSSGLASNYEQYF. CDR3 nucleotide sequence: TGTGCCACCAGCAGCTCGGGACTAGCGAGTAACTACGAGCAGTACTTC.

The chain employs TRBV4-1 and TRBJ2-7; D unresolved. V was pared by 0 bases and J by 4 bases, with 10 bases between. Per the germline V gene, CDR1 is MGHRA and CDR2 is YSYEKL. The CDR3 extends over 14 amino acids. This CDR3 reads CASSQESGQYEQYF. CDR3 in DNA: TGCGCCAGCAGCCAAGAAAGTGGGCAGTACGAGCAGTACTTC.